One and the same sample provided the 8 T cell receptor beta chains below, sequenced in a study of Graves' ophthalmopathy and Graves' hyperthyroidism (dated by TCRdb to the late 2010s). Instrument on record: Illumina HiSeq 2000. For repertoire sequencing, the TCR beta CDR3 regions were amplified from RNA transcripts. The first round was an RT-PCR using HTBI primers with the Qiagen OneStep RT-PCR kit, and this first round was followed by a second-round multiplex PCR, then size selection and purification. The public reads were reprocessed in TCRdb via fastp at Q25 and MiXCR, keeping in-frame beta chains. Every distinct CDR3 protein forms one entry, paired with its most common genes and DNA. The sample table lists some 1.1 million distinct CDR3 sequences, about 36% of them with a count of one. The biggest ten clones account for 11% of the sample. The material sequenced was peripheral blood or thyroid tissue (not recorded which). Source of these receptors: an adult man with Graves' hyperthyroidism.

This clonotype was recorded at least ten times. The chain combines TRBV20-1 with TRBJ1-1, with D tentatively TRBD1 (6 bases). Trimming pared 5 bases from V and 2 bases from J, leaving 12 bases between. Germline V lookup: CDR1 DFQATT, CDR2 SNEGSKA (reference sequence). The CDR3 loop spans 13 amino acids. CDR3 coding DNA: TGCAGTGCTGAGACAGGAAGAAACACTGAAGCTTTCTTT. It codes for CSAETGRNTEAFF.

This clonotype was detected only a few times. The chain has TRBV18 and TRBJ2-7; 7 positions agree with TRBD1. The germline gives CDR1 KGHSH, CDR2 LQKENI. Trimming removed 8 bases from V and 3 bases from J; junction bases left unmatched: 10. The CDR3 totals 14 residues. The CDR3 nucleotides are TGTGCCAGCACGACCGGGACAGTATTCTACGAGCAGTACTTC. It encodes CASTTGTVFYEQYF. Combining the CDR3 with reference TRBV18 and TRBJ2-7 gives the whole variable domain NAGVMQNPRHLVRRRGQEARLRCSPMKGHSHVYWYRQLPEEGLKFMVYLQKENIIDESGMPKERFSAEFPKEGPSILRIQQVVRGDSAAYFCASTTGTVFYEQYFGPGTRLTVT.

The genes are TRBV7-9 and TRBJ2-1; 9 nucleotides agree with TRBD2. This CDR3 has 17 amino acids. V shed 0 bases and J 0 bases; nucleotides not matched to a gene: 3. Looked up from germline, CDR1 is SEHNR and CDR2 is FQNEAQ (reference sequence). CDR3: CASSLADSGSSYNEQFF. The DNA of the CDR3 is TGTGCCAGCAGCTTAGCCGATAGCGGGAGCTCCTACAATGAGCAGTTCTTC.

This chain connects TRBV4-3 to TRBJ2-5; TRBD2 matches 8 bases. In germline, CDR1 is LGHNA, CDR2 YSLEER. CDR3 length: 15 residues. Unmatched junction bases numbered 6, after V lost 1 base and J lost 5 bases. The CDR3 here is CASSQAHRGGETQYF. The CDR3 DNA sequence: TGCGCCAGCAGCCAAGCTCATCGGGGGGGTGAGACCCAGTACTTC.

The chain links TRBV10-3 to TRBJ1-2; the D is unclear. From germline, CDR1 is ENHRY and CDR2 SYGVKD. This CDR3 is 13 amino acids long. The V end was cut by 2 bases, the J end by 8 bases, with 12 bases between. CDR3 in DNA: TGTGCCATCAGTGAGGGTGGGGAGGGCGGCTACACCTTC. It translates to CAISEGGEGGYTF.

This clonotype came up a few times. V is TRBV30 and J is TRBJ1-1; no reliable D call. V lost 0 bases, J lost 0 bases, and 5 bases lay in between. The CDR3 totals 13 residues. Per the germline V gene, CDR1 is GTSNPN and CDR2 is SVGIG (reference sequence). The CDR3 bases are TGTGCCTGGAGTGTAGACGTGAACACTGAAGCTTTCTTT. It specifies CAWSVDVNTEAFF.

This clonotype was counted many times. The chain links TRBV5-1 to TRBJ1-5, with D possibly TRBD1 on 6 matching bases. CDR1 is SGHRS and CDR2 is YFSETQ in the germline V gene. The CDR3 extends over 16 amino acids. V shed 0 bases and J shed 6 bases, with 16 bases lying between them. The CDR3 protein is CASSLGGGGRGQPQHF. DNA for the CDR3: TGCGCCAGCAGCTTGGGAGGAGGTGGCAGGGGTCAGCCCCAGCATTTT.

This clonotype turned up a few times. This chain connects TRBV6-2 or TRBV6-3 to TRBJ1-1, with D unresolved. CDR1 is MNHEY and CDR2 is SVGEGT in the germline V gene. This CDR3 region has 15 residues. The V end lost 8 bases, the J end lost 0 bases, and 16 bases lay between the germline ends. As DNA, the CDR3 is TGTGCCAGCCATCCCTTAGGGAGAATGAACACTGAAGCTTTCTTT. Translating it yields CASHPLGRMNTEAFF.